This T cell receptor beta chain stems from a study of siplizumab effects on memory and regulatory T cells. Study-level results: The study found that mappable alloreactive CD4+ clones averaged approximately 69% Treg-derived with siplizumab and approximately 27% in controls.

CDR1 is MNHNS and CDR2 is SASEGT in the germline V gene. This CDR3 has 14 amino acids. After removal of 6 bases from V and 2 bases from J, the junction contained 6 bases not matched to a gene. The mixed lymphocyte reaction cells were held in coculture (37°C) for 5 to 6 days. Of note for this clone: What it binds is unknown.

Libraries were prepared by immunoSEQ multiplex PCR; TCRdb keeps only in-frame clonotypes and omits some of them. The table has about 10,000 clones, about 47% seen once. The receptor comes from a human donor in good health; the cells came from an allogeneic mixed lymphocyte reaction. The sequenced material came from CFSE-low (dividing) CD8+ T cells sorted from an allogeneic mixed lymphocyte reaction. The V gene is TRBV6-1, the J gene TRBJ2-7, with 8 bases that match TRBD1. The CDR3 DNA reads as TGTGCCAGCAGCTATGGGACAGGAGCCTACGAGCAGTACTTC. Translated, it gives CASSYGTGAYEQYF.